Listed below are T cell receptor beta chains from one sample, sequenced in a study of response to subunit inactivated influenza vaccine. Using its own MiXCR run on the RT-PCR reads, TCRdb lists one record per CDR3 protein. The data show approximately 500,000 distinct CDR3 sequences, with about 14% seen just once and over 8.5% held by the top ten. The sample in question was PBMCs from blood, obtained less than 13 days after vaccination. These receptors were obtained from a man aged 50 to 59 who received an inactivated influenza vaccine. Both conserved end residues are part of each CDR3. The order of the fields is clone size, D gene, J gene, V gene, CDR3 length, CDR3 protein, CDR3 DNA. D genes are given only for firm matches. For some rows the clone size is stated as once, few or many, or as a class when expanded; others skip it.

>many|-|TRBJ2-4|TRBV5-1|15
CASSLEVRGSNIQYF
TGCGCCAGCAGCTTGGAAGTTAGGGGATCAAACATTCAGTACTTC
>-|-|TRBJ1-1|TRBV2|12
CATKLGNTEAFF
TGTGCCACCAAATTAGGGAACACTGAAGCTTTCTTT
>few|-|TRBJ2-1|TRBV5-1|13
CASSSPVLNEQFF
TGCGCCAGCAGCTCCCCGGTCCTTAATGAGCAGTTCTTC
>few|TRBD1|TRBJ2-1|TRBV7-9|17
CASSRFQGARSGNEQFF
TGTGCCAGCAGCCGTTTTCAGGGGGCGCGTTCGGGCAATGAGCAGTTCTTC
>-|TRBD2|TRBJ2-1|TRBV5-1|16
CASSGLGLAGTNEQFF
TGCGCCAGCAGCGGGTTGGGACTAGCGGGGACGAATGAGCAGTTCTTC
>few|TRBD2|TRBJ2-1|TRBV3-1|15
CASSQGTSGNNEQFF
TGTGCCAGCAGCCAAGGGACTAGCGGAAACAATGAGCAGTTCTTC
>-|TRBD1|TRBJ2-7|TRBV10-3|12
CANPKTGVSKCF
TGTGCCAACCCGAAGACAGGGGTCTCTAAGTGCTTC
>few|TRBD1|TRBJ1-2|TRBV29-1|13
CSVEPTGGYGYTF
TGCAGCGTTGAACCGACAGGGGGCTATGGCTACACCTTC
>few|TRBD1|TRBJ2-7|TRBV4-3|15
CASSQEGQVGDEQYF
TGCGCCAGCAGCCAGGAGGGACAGGTTGGCGACGAGCAGTACTTC
>-|TRBD2|TRBJ2-2|TRBV7-9|16
CASSPPSGPNTGELFF
TGTGCCAGCAGCCCGCCTAGCGGGCCGAACACCGGGGAGCTGTTTTTT
>few|-|TRBJ1-4|TRBV6-5|14
CASSYSIFNEKLFF
TGTGCCAGCAGTTACTCGATCTTCAATGAAAAACTGTTTTTT
>-|TRBD2|TRBJ2-3|TRBV9|17
CASSAHPAGVGTDTQYF
TGTGCCAGCAGCGCGCACCCAGCGGGAGTGGGCACAGATACGCAGTATTTT
>-|TRBD1|TRBJ2-1|TRBV27|16
CASSFYPGQGANEQFF
TGTGCCAGCAGTTTCTACCCGGGACAGGGGGCGAATGAGCAGTTCTTC
>-|-|TRBJ2-7|TRBV4-3|14
CASSQDDRATEQYF
TGCGCCAGCAGCCAAGATGATAGGGCGACCGAGCAGTACTTC